This note documents a single TCR beta chain sequence. This entry comes from a study of blood T cell repertoires in COVID-19. Overall study context: Sources were T cells, B-cell-depleted T cells, or PBMCs; the material itself was cDNA or gDNA.

TCRdb keeps only in-frame clones here, not all; method: immunoSEQ multiplex PCR. This table has tens of thousands of clones, 82% appearing once. The CDR3 extends over 14 amino acids. Trimming stripped 4 bases from V and 5 bases from J, with 15 bases between. The germline V gene encodes CDR1 SGHRS and CDR2 YFSETQ. J is TRBJ2-5 and V is TRBV5-1, with a possible D match to TRBD2 (6 bases). Material: peripheral blood. The origin of this receptor is a man older than 75 with COVID-19, enrolled during active disease. The CDR3 spells CASSPPGGAETQYF. In DNA form, the CDR3 reads TGCGCCAGCAGCCCTCCCGGGGGAGCGGAGACCCAGTACTTC.